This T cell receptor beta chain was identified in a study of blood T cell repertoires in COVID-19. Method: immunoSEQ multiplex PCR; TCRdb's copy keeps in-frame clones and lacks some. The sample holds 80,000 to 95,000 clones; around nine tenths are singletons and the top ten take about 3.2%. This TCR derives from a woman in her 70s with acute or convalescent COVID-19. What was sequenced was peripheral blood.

CDR3 DNA sequence: TGTGCCAGCAGGCACCGGGACAGTTACAATGAGCAGTTCTTC. Its protein product is CASRHRDSYNEQFF. This chain joins TRBV6-5 and TRBJ2-1; TRBD1 matches 7 bases. Germline V gene sequence: CDR1 MNHEY, CDR2 SVGAGI. The CDR3 length is 14 residues. The trim removed 6 bases at V and 4 bases at J, leaving 6 bases unmatched.